This T cell receptor beta chain is from a study of blood T cell repertoires in COVID-19. Study-level background: T cells, B-cell-depleted T cells, or PBMCs supplied cDNA or gDNA.

CDR3 size: 14 residues. The ends were cut back, 2 bases at V and 0 bases at J, with 7 bases in the middle. CDR1 SEHNR and CDR2 FQNEAQ come from the germline V gene (reference sequence). As handled by the study authors: Reference gene primer amplification gave nucleated cell count estimates. The method was immunoSEQ multiplex PCR; TCRdb's version includes in-frame clones alone and lacks a portion of them. The D gene and trimming were derived from the DNA, and the V and J assignments and clone size from that table. The data hold about 120,000 clones, with around 82% observed a single time. Sequenced: peripheral blood. The V call is TRBV7-9, the J call TRBJ1-1; D unclear. This clonotype was obtained from a human donor in a cohort sampled during active COVID-19. The CDR3 DNA sequence: TGTGCCAGCAGCTTAATGACACTGAACACTGAAGCTTTCTTT. Translation gives CASSLMTLNTEAFF.